Only one count was recorded for the clone carrying this T cell receptor beta chain. Its antigen remains unknown. This sample stems from a study of cytotoxic CD8 clonotypes in ibrutinib-treated CLL. Study summary: There were roughly 10 relapsed/refractory patients and around 15 treatment-naive patients, and 17 were IGHV unmutated. Specimens for response were gathered following a median about twelve months of therapy, spanning 6 to 36.

The method was immunoSEQ multiplex PCR; TCRdb's version includes in-frame clones alone and lacks a portion of them. The table includes around 310,000 clones, just under 80% detected once. CDR1 and CDR2 from the germline V gene are SGHTS and YDEGEE. The V segment lost 2 bases and the J segment 6 bases; nucleotides outside the gene matches: 8. CDR3 length equals 14 residues. Notes on the study in general: Baseline clonality, higher than in age-matched healthy donors, tracked circulating CD8+ T-cell counts.

This TCR came from a human donor with chronic lymphocytic leukemia. J is TRBJ2-7 and V is TRBV5-8; 7 positions match TRBD2. Source: PBMCs, taken before ibrutinib treatment. The CDR3 loop reads CASSFRGSTLEQYF. CDR3 in DNA: TGTGCCAGCAGCTTCCGCGGGAGTACCCTCGAGCAGTACTTC.